This T cell receptor (beta chain) appears in the sequencing data of a study of regulatory T cells in long-lasting Graves disease. Germline CDR1 and CDR2: SNHLY and FYNNEI. This CDR3 comprises 16 residues. V shed 4 bases, J shed 5 bases, and the junction held 12 bases outside the gene matches. TCR beta libraries were built with iRepertoire HTBI primers and Arm-PCR of CDR3 regions. From the multiplex PCR reads, TCRdb called clonotypes with MiXCR, one entry per CDR3 protein. The data contain about 530,000 distinct CDR3 sequences, roughly 16% of them singletons. Time point given: newly diagnosed GD, antithyroid drugs for less than 3 months. PBMC RNA was the source of the TCR library. This clonotype was detected only a few times. These data were likewise used in another study, on T cells in Graves' hyperthyroidism and ophthalmopathy.

The clonotype comes from a middle-aged woman with Graves disease. Sequenced here: peripheral blood mononuclear cells (PBMCs), sampled at new diagnosis, from a patient treated with antithyroid drugs. The chain employs TRBV2 and TRBJ2-7; 9 bases align to TRBD2. The CDR3 is CASSGIAGAGLDEQYF. The CDR3 region has the DNA TGTGCCAGCAGTGGGATAGCGGGGGCCGGATTGGACGAGCAGTACTTC. The whole variable domain, filled in from reference TRBV2 and TRBJ2-7, reads EPEVTQTPSHQVTQMGQEVILRCVPISNHLYFYWYRQILGQKVEFLVSFYNNEISEKSEIFDDQFSVERPDGSNFTLKIRSTKLEDSAMYFCASSGIAGAGLDEQYFGPGTRLTVT.